This T cell receptor (beta chain) was observed in a study of T cell repertoires in cytomegalovirus infection. In the study overall: Public TCR beta signatures were indicative of both CMV infection and a matching HLA type.

Turning to this clonotype: Its target is unknown.

TCRdb re-derived calls from the reads in MiXCR, one entry per CDR3 protein. The sample yields about 740,000 distinct CDR3 sequences, less than 40% seen once. Study results and limitations: Dominating the ex vivo response were HLA-C-restricted CMV-specific TCR beta clonotypes. Adding up the frequency of public TCR beta families identified people who carried CMV plus the relevant HLA.

This CDR3 comprises 13 residues. V was cut by 6 bases and J by 0 bases, with 9 bases left in between. Germline V gene data show CDR1 as MNHNS and CDR2 as SASEGT. The sample taken for sequencing was PBMCs. This receptor was taken from a human donor in good health (CMV status not recorded). Some clones in this sample may be carry-over from other donors' samples. V gene TRBV6-1 combines with J gene TRBJ2-7; D ambiguous. The CDR3 is CASRSHGSYEQYF. Written as DNA, the CDR3 is TGTGCCAGCAGGTCCCATGGCTCCTACGAGCAGTACTTC.